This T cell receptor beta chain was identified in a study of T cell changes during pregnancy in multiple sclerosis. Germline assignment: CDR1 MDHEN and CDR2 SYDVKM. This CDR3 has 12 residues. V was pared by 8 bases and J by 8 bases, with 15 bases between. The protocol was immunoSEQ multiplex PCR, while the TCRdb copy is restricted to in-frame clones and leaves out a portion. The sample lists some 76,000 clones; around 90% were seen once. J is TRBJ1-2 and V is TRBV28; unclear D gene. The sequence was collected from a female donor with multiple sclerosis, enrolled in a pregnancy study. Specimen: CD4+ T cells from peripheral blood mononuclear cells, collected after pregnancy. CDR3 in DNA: TGTGCCAGCGCCCACCCCGGGGAGGGCTACACCTTC. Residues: CASAHPGEGYTF.